This T cell receptor beta chain appears in the sequencing data of a study of tumor and adjacent non-tumor tissue in lung cancer. TCRbeta libraries were built with three rounds of nested PCR, modified from ARM-PCR. MiXCR, run by TCRdb on the multiplex PCR reads, gives a single entry per CDR3 protein. The sample records about 44,000 distinct CDR3 sequences, around 60% being singletons. Germline V gene sequence: CDR1 SGHAT, CDR2 FQDESV (reference sequence). There are 14 residues in the CDR3. This sample's RNA came from whole unsorted tissue. This non-tumor lung sample came from over 3 cm beyond the tumor edge. Of note for this clonotype: This CDR3 is missing its conserved last phenylalanine or tryptophan, likely due to a read error.

The specimen sequenced was distant non-tumor lung tissue. This clonotype was sampled from a woman between 70 and 85 years old with non-small cell lung cancer. The genes are TRBV11-1 and TRBJ2-3; perhaps TRBD2 as D (6 bases). Written as DNA, the CDR3 is TGTGCCAGCGGCTTGGACGGGGAGGCAGATACGCAGTATTTG. Its translation is CASGLDGEADTQYL.